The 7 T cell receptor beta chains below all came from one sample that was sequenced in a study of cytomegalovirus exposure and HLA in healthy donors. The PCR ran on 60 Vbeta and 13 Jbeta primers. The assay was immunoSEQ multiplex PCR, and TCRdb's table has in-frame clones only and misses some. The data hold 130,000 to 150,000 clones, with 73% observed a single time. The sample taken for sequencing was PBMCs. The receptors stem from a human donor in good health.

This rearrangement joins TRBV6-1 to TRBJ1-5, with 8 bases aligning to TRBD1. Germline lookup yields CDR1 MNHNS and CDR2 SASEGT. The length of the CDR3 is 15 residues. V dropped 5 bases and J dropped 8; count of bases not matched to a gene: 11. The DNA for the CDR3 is TGTGCCAGCAGTCGGACAGGGCCGGCTATGGAGCCCCAGCATTTT. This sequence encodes CASSRTGPAMEPQHF.

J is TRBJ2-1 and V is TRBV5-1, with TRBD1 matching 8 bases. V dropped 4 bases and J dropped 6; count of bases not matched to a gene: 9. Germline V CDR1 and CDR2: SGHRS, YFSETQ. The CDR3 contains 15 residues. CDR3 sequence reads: CASSPLGGQGNEQFF. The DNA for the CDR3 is TGCGCCAGCAGCCCGCTCGGTGGACAGGGCAATGAGCAGTTCTTC.

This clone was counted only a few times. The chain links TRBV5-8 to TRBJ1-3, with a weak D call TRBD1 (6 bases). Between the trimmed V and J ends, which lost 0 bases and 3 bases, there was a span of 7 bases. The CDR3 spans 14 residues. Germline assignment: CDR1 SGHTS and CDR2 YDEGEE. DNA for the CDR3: TGTGCCAGCAGCTTGGGGACAGTTGGAAACACCATATATTTT. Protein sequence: CASSLGTVGNTIYF.

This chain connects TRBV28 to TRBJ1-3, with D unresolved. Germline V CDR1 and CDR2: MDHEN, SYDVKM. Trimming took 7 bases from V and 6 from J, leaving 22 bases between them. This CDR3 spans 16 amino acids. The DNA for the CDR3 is TGTGCCAGCAATACACCGGGAAAGGGTAGGATAAACACCATATATTTT. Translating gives CASNTPGKGRINTIYF.

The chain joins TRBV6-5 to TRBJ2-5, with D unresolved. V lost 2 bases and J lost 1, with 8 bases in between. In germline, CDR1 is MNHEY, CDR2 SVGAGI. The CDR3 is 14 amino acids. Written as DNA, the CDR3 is TGTGCCAGCAGTTACCCCAATAGCCAAGAGACCCAGTACTTC. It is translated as CASSYPNSQETQYF.

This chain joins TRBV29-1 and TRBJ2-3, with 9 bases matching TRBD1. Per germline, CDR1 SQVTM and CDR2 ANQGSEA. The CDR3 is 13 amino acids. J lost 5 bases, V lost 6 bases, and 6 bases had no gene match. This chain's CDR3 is CSVRTGAGDTQYF. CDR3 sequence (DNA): TGCAGCGTGAGGACAGGGGCCGGAGATACGCAGTATTTT.

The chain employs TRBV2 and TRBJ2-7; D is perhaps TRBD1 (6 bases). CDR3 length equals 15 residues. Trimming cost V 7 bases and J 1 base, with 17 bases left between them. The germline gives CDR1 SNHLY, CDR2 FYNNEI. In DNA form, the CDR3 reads TGTGCCAGCACCGAGGGGGTGACAGTATCCTACGAGCAGTACTTC. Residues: CASTEGVTVSYEQYF. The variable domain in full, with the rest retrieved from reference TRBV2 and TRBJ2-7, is EPEVTQTPSHQVTQMGQEVILRCVPISNHLYFYWYRQILGQKVEFLVSFYNNEISEKSEIFDDQFSVERPDGSNFTLKIRSTKLEDSAMYFCASTEGVTVSYEQYFGPGTRLTVT.